This T cell receptor (beta chain) was identified during a study of OX40 agonist ivuxolimab in advanced cancers. Study in general: Patients got intravenous ivuxolimab at 0.01 to 10 mg/kg every 2 weeks. Two cutaneous melanoma patients and one hepatocellular carcinoma patient, three in all, had partial responses. Study-wide findings and caveats: Some of the lowest clonal expansion was seen in partial responders at 0.1-3.0 mg/kg.

The germline CDR1 and CDR2 sequences are MNHNY and SVGAGI (reference sequence). V lost 0 bases and J 8 bases, leaving 7 bases between the germline ends. This CDR3 contains 12 residues. TCRdb's copy holds only in-frame clones and misses some; the assay was immunoSEQ multiplex PCR. Of about 50,000 clones in the sample, roughly 89% were seen once. A word on this clone: The antigen remains unidentified.

The source material was CD4+ or CD8+ T cells sorted from blood, sampled in a trial of the OX40 agonist ivuxolimab. This sequence originates from an adult with an advanced solid tumor such as melanoma, head and neck, liver or kidney cancer. V usage is TRBV6-6 and J usage is TRBJ1-1, with D maybe TRBD1 (5 bases). The CDR3 protein is CASSYSGGEAFF. For the CDR3, the DNA is TGTGCCAGCAGTTACTCGGGGGGGGAAGCTTTCTTT.